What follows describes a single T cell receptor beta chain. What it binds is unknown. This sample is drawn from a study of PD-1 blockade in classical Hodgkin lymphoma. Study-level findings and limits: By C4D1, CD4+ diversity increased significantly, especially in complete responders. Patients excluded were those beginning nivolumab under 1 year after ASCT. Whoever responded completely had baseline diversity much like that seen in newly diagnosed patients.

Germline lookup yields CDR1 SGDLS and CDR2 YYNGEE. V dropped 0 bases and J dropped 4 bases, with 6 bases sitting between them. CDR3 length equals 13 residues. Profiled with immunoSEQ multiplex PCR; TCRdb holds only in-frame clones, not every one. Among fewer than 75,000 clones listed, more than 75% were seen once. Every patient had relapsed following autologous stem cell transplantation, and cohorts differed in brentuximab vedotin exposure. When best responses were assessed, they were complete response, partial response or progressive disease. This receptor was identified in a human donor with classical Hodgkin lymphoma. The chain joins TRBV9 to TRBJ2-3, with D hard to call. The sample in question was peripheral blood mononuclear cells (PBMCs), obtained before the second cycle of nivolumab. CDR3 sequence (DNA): TGTGCCAGCAGCGTAGATGGAGCAGATACGCAGTATTTT. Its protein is CASSVDGADTQYF.